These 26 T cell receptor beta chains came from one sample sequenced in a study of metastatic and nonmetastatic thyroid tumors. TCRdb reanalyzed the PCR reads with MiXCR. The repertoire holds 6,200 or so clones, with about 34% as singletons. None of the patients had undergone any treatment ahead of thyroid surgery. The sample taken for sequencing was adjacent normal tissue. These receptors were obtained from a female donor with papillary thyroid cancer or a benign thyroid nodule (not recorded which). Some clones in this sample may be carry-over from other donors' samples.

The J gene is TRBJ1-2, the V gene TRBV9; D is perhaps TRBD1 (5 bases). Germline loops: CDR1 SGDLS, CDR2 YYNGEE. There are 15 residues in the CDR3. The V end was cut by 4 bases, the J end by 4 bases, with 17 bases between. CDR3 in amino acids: CASSPRATDSYGYTF. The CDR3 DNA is TGTGCCAGCAGCCCCCGTGCGACAGATAGCTATGGCTACACCTTC.

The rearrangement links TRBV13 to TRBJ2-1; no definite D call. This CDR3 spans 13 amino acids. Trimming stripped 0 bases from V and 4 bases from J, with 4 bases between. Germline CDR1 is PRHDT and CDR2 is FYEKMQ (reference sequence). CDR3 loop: CASSLGGYNEQFF. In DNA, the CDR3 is TGTGCCAGCAGCTTAGGAGGGTACAATGAGCAGTTCTTC.

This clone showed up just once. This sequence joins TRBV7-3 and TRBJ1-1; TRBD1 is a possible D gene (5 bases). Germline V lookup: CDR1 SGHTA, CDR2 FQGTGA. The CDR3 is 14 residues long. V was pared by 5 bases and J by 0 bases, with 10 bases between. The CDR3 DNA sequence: TGTGCCAGCAGCCGGGGACTAATGAACACTGAAGCTTTCTTT. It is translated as CASSRGLMNTEAFF.

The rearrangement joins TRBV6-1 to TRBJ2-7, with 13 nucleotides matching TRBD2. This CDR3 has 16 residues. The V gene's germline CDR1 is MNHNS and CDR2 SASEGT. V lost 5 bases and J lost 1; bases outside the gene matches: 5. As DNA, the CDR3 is TGTGCCAGCAGTCCGACTAGCGGGGGGCAATCCTACGAGCAGTACTTC. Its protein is CASSPTSGGQSYEQYF.

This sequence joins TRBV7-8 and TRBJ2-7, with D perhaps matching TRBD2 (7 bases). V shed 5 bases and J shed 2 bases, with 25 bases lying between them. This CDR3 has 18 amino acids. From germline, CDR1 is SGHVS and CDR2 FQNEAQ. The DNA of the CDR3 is TGTGCCAGCAGCCCAAGGACTAGAGGGGGGGCAAGCCCCTACGAGCAGTACTTC. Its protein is CASSPRTRGGASPYEQYF.

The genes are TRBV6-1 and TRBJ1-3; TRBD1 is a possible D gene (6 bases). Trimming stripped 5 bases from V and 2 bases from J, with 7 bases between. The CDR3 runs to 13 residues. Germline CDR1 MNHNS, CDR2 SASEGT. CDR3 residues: CASSNRAGNTIYF. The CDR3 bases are TGTGCCAGCAGTAACAGGGCTGGAAACACCATATATTTT.

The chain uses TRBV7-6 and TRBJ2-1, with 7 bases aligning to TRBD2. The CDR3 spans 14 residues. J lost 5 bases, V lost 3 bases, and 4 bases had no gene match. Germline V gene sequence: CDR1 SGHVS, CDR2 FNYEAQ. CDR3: CASSFQAGNNEQFF. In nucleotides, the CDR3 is TGTGCCAGCAGCTTCCAAGCGGGGAACAATGAGCAGTTCTTC.

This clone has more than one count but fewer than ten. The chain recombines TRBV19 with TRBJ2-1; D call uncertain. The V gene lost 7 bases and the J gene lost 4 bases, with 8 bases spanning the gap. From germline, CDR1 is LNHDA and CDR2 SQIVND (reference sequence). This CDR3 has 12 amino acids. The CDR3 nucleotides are TGTGCCAGTAATAAGGGATACAATGAGCAGTTCTTC. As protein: CASNKGYNEQFF.

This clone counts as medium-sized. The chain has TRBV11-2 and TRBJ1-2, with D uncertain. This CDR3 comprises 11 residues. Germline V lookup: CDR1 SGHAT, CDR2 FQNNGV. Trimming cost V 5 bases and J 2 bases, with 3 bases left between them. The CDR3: CASSENYGYTF. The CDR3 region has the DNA TGTGCCAGCAGCGAAAACTATGGCTACACCTTC.

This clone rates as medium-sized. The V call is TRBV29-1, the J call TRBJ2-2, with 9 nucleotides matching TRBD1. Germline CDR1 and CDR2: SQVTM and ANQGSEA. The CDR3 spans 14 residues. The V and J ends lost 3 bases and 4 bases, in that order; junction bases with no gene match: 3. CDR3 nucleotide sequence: TGCAGCGTTGAGAGGACAGGGGCCACCGGGGAGCTGTTTTTT. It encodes CSVERTGATGELFF.

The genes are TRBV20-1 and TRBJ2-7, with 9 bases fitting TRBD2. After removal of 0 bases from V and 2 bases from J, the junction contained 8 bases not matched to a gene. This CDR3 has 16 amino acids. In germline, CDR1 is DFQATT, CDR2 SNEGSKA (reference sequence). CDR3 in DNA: TGCAGTGCTAGAGACAATCGAGCGGGAGGCACCTACGAGCAGTACTTC. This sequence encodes CSARDNRAGGTYEQYF.

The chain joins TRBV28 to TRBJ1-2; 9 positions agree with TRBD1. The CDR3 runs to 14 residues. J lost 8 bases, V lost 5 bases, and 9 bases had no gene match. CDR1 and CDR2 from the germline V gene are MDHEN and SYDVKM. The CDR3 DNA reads TGTGCCAGCAGTGTGACAGGGGGAACGTTGGGCTACACCTTC. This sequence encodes CASSVTGGTLGYTF.

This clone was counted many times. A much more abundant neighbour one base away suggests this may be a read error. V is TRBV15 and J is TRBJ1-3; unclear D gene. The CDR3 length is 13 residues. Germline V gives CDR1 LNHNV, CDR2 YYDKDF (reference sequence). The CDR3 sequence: CATSSRVGDTIYF. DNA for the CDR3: TGTGCCACCAGCTCCCGAGTTGGAGACACCATATATTTT. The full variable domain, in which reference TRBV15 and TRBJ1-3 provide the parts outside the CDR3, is DAMVIQNPRYQVTQFGKPVTLSCSQTLNHNVMYWYQQKSSQAPKLLFHYYDKDFNNEADTPDNFQSRRPNTSFCFLDIRSPGLGDTAMYLCATSSRVGDTIYFGEGSWLTVV.

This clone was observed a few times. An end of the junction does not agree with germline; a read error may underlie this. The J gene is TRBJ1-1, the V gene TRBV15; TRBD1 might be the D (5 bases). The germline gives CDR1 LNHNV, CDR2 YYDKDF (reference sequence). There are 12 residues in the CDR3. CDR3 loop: CATSPSCRGAFF. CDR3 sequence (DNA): TGTGCGACCAGCCCCAGTTGTAGGGGAGCTTTCTTT.

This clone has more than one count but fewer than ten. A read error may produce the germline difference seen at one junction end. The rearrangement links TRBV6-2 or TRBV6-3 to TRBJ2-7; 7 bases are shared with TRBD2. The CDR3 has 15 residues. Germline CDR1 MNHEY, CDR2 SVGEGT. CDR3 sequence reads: CVSNQAARRDYYQYF. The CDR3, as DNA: TGTGTCAGCAATCAAGCCGCAAGACGGGACTACTATCAGTACTTC.

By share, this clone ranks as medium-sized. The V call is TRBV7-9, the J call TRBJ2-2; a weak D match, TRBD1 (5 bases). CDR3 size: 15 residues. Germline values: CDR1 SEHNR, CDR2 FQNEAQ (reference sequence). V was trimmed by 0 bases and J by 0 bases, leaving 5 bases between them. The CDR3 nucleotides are TGTGCCAGCAGCTTAGCGACAGCGAACACCGGGGAGCTGTTTTTT. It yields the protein CASSLATANTGELFF.

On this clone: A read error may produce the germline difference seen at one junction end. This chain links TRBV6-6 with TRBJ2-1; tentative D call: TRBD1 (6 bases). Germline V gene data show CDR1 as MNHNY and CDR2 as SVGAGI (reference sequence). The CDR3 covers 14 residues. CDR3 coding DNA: TGTGCCAGCACTTACCGGGACATGGCGGATGAGCAGTTCTTC. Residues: CASTYRDMADEQFF.

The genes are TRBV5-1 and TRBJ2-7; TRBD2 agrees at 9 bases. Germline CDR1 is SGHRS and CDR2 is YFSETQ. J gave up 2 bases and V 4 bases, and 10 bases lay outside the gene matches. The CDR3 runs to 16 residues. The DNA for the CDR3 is TGCGCCAGCAGCCCGTCGGTAGCGGGAGTTCCCTACGAGCAGTACTTC. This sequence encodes CASSPSVAGVPYEQYF.

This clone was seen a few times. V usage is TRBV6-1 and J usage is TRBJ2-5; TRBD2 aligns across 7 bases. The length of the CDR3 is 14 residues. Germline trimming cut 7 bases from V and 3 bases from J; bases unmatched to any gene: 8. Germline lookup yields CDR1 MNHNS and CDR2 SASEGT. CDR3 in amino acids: CASKGRDGKETQYF. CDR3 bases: TGTGCCAGCAAAGGGAGGGACGGAAAAGAGACCCAGTACTTC.

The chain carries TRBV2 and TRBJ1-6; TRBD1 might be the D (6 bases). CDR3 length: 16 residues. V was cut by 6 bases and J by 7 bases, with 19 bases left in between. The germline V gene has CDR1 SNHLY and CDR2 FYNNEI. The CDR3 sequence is CASRQRDTYFNSPLHF. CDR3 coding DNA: TGTGCCAGCAGGCAACGGGACACCTACTTCAATTCACCCCTCCACTTT.

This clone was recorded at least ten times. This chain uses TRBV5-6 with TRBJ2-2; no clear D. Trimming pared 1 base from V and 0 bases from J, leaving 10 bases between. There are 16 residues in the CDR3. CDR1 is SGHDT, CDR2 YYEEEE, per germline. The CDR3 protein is CASSLPDGSNTGELFF. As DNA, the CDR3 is TGTGCCAGCAGCTTGCCCGACGGATCGAACACCGGGGAGCTGTTTTTT.

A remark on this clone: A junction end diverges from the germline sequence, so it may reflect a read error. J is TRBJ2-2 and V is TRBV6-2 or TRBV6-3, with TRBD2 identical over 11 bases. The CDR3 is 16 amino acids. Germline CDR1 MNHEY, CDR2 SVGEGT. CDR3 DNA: TGTGCCAGCAGCTACTTAGCGGGGGGGCCACACCTGGAGCTGTTTTTT. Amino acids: CASSYLAGGPHLELFF.

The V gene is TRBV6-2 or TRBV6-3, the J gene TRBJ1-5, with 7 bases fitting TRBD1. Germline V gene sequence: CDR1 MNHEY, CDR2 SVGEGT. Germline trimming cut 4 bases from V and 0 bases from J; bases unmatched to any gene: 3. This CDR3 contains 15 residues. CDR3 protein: CASSWGTDSNQPQHF. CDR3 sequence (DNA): TGTGCCAGCAGTTGGGGGACAGATAGCAATCAGCCCCAGCATTTT.

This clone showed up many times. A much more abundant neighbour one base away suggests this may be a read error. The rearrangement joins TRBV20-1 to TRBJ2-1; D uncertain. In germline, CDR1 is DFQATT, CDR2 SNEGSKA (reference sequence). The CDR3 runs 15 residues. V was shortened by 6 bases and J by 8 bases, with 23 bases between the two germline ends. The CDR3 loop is CSAPYGRSLYDEQFF. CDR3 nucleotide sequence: TGCAGTGCGCCATACGGACGATCGTTATACGATGAGCAGTTCTTC.

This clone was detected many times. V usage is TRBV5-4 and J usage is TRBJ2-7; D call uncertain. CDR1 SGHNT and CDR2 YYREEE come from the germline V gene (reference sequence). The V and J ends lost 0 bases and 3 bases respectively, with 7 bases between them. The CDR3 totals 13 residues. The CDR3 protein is CASSLDKYYEQYF. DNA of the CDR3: TGTGCCAGCAGCTTGGACAAGTACTACGAGCAGTACTTC.

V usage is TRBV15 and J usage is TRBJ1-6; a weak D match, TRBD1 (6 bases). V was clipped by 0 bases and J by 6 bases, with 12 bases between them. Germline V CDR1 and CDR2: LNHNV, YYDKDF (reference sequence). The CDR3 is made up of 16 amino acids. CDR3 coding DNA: TGTGCCACCAGCAGAGAAGGGACCAGGGGTAATTCACCCCTCCACTTT. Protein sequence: CATSREGTRGNSPLHF.